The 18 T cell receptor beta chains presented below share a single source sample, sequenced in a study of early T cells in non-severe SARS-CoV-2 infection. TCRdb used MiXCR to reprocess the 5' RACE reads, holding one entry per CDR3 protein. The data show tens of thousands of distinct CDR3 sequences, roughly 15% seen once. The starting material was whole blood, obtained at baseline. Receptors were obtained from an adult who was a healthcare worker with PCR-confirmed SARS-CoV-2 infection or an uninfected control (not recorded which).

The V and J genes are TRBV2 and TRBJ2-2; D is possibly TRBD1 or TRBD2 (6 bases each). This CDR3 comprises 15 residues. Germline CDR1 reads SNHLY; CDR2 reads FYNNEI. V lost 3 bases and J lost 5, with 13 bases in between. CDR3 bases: TGTGCCAGCAGTGACCCCGGGGGCCGGACCGGGGAGCTGTTTTTT. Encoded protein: CASSDPGGRTGELFF.

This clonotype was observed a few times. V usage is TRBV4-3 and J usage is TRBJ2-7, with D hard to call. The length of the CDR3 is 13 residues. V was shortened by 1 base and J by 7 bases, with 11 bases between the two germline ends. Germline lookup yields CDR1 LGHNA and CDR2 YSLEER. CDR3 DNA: TGCGCCAGCAGCCAAGGGCCCTTGGAGGAGCAGTACTTC. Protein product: CASSQGPLEEQYF.

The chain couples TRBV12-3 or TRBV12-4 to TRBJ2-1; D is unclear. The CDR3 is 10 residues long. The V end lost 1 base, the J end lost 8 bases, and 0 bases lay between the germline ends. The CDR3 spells CASSLDEQFF. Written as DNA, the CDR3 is TGTGCCAGCAGTTTAGATGAGCAGTTCTTC.

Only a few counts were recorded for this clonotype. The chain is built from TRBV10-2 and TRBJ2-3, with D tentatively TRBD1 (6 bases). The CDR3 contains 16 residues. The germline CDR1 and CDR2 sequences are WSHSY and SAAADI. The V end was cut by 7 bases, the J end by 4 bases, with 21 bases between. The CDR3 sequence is CASTREVGGESDTQYF. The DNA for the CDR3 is TGCGCCAGCACCCGAGAGGTTGGGGGCGAGTCAGATACGCAGTATTTT.

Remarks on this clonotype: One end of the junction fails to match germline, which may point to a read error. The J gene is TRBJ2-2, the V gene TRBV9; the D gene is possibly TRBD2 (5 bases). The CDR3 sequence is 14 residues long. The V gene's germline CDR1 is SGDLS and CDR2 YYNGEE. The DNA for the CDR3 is TGTGCCAGCCGGAGAGGAGCGGAATCCGGGGTGCTGTTTTTT. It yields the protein CASRRGAESGVLFF.

The CDR3 region is CASRWGESEAFF. The DNA of the CDR3 is TGTGCCAGCAGATGGGGGGAAAGTGAAGCTTTCTTT. The rearrangement links TRBV27 to TRBJ1-1; a possible D gene is TRBD1 (5 bases). CDR3 length equals 12 residues. The V gene's germline CDR1 is MNHEY and CDR2 SMNVEV (reference sequence). V was clipped by 6 bases and J by 7 bases, with 12 bases between them.

CDR3 in DNA: TGTGCCAGCAGCTCGATAGGACTTGCCTACGAGCAGTACTTC. Amino acids: CASSSIGLAYEQYF. This chain connects TRBV7-2 to TRBJ2-7; D perhaps matches TRBD2 (5 bases). CDR3 length: 14 amino acids. The germline V and J ends were trimmed by 4 bases and 2 bases, with 12 bases remaining between them. Germline loops: CDR1 SGHTA, CDR2 FQGNSA.

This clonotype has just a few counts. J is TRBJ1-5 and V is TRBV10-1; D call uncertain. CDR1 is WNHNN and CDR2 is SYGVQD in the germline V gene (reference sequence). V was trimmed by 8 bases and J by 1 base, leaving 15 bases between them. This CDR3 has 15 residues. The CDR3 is CASLELRESNQPQHF. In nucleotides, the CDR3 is TGCGCCAGCTTAGAGCTGAGGGAAAGCAATCAGCCCCAGCATTTT.

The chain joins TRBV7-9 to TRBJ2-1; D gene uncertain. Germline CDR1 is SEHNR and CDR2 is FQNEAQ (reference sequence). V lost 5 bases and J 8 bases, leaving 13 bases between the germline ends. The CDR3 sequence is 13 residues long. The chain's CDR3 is CASSADGRDEQFF. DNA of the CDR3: TGTGCCAGCAGCGCGGACGGTAGGGATGAGCAGTTCTTC. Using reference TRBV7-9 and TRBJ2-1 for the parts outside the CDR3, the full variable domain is DTGVSQNPRHKITKRGQNVTFRCDPISEHNRLYWYRQTLGQGPEFLTYFQNEAQLEKSRLLSDRFSAERPKGSFSTLEIQRTEQGDSAMYLCASSADGRDEQFFGPGTRLTVL.

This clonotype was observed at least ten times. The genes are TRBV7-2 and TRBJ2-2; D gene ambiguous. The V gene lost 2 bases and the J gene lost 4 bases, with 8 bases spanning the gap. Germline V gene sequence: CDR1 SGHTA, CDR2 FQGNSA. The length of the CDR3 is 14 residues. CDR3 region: CASSLRHITGELFF. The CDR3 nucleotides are TGTGCCAGCAGCTTACGTCATATCACCGGGGAGCTGTTTTTT.

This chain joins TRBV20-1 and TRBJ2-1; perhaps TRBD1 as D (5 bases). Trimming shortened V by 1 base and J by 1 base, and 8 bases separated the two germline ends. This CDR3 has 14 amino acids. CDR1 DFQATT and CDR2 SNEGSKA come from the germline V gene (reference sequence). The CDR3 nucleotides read TGCAGTGCTAGAGCTGGGGCGTCCTACAATGAGCAGTTCTTC. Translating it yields CSARAGASYNEQFF.

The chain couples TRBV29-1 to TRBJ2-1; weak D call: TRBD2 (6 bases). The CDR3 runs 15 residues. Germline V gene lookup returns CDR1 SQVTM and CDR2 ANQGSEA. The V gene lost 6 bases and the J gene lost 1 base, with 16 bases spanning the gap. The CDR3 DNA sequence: TGCAGCGTGGGTAGCGGTCGAGGGTCCTACAATGAGCAGTTCTTC. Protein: CSVGSGRGSYNEQFF.

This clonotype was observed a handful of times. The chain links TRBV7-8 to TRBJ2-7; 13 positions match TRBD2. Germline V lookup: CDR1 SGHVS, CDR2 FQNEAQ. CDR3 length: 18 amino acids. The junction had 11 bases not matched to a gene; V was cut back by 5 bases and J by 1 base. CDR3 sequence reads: CASSEGRGLAGLSYEQYF. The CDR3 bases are TGTGCCAGCAGCGAGGGGCGGGGACTAGCGGGACTTTCCTACGAGCAGTACTTC.

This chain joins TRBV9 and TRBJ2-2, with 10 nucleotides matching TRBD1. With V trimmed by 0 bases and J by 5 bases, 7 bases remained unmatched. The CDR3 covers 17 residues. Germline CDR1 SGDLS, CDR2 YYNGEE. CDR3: CASSVASTGGVTGELFF. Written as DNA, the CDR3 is TGTGCCAGCAGCGTAGCTTCGACAGGGGGCGTTACCGGGGAGCTGTTTTTT.

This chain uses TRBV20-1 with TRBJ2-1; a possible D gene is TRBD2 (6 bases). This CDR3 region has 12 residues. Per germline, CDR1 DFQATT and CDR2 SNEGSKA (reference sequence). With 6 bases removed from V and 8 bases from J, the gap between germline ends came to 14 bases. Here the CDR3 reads CSATHERDEQFF. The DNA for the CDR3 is TGCAGTGCCACGCATGAGCGGGATGAGCAGTTCTTC.

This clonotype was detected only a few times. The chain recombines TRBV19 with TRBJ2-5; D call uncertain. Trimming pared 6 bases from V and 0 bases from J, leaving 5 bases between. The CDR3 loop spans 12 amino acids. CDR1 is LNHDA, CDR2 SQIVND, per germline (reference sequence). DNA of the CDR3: TGTGCCAGTAGCCGAAACCAAGAGACCCAGTACTTC. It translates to CASSRNQETQYF.

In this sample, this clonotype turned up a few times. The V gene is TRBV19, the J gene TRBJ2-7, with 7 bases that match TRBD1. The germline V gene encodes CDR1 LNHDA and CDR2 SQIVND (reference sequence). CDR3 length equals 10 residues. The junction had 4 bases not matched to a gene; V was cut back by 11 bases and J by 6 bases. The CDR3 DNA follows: TGTGCCTGTGGACAGGCCGAGCAGTACTTC. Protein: CACGQAEQYF.

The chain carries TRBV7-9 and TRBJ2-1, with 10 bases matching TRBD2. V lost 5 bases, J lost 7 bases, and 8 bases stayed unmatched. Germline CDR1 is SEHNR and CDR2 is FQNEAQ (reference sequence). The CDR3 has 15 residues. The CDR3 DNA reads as TGTGCCAGCAGCCGAACTAGCGGGATAGGGAATGAGCAGTTCTTC. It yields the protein CASSRTSGIGNEQFF.